These 20 T cell receptor beta chains share one sample of origin, sequenced in a study of T cell responses to AZD1222 COVID-19 vaccine. The assay was immunoSEQ multiplex PCR, and TCRdb's table has in-frame clones only and misses some. The profile shows some 120,000 clones, about 89% of them singletons. The specimen comprised peripheral blood, sampled on day 0 of MenACWY control vaccination. These receptors were collected from an adult in good health.

This clone was observed once. The chain recombines TRBV11-2 with TRBJ1-1, with D possibly being TRBD1 (5 bases). V gave up 6 bases and J gave up 6 bases, with 5 bases separating them. The germline V gene encodes CDR1 SGHAT and CDR2 FQNNGV. The CDR3 is 10 residues long. The CDR3 region is CASRGPEAFF. CDR3 in DNA: TGTGCCAGCAGGGGGCCTGAAGCTTTCTTT.

The chain joins TRBV7-2 to TRBJ2-3; D not certain. The CDR3 runs to 13 residues. Between the trimmed V and J ends, which lost 5 bases and 5 bases, there was a span of 11 bases. The germline V gene encodes CDR1 SGHTA and CDR2 FQGNSA. The CDR3 spells CASSPTKVDTQYF. CDR3 coding DNA: TGTGCCAGCAGCCCCACAAAGGTAGATACGCAGTATTTT.

The chain uses TRBV4-1 and TRBJ2-7; 7 nucleotides align to TRBD1. The CDR3 loop spans 15 amino acids. Per the germline V gene, CDR1 is MGHRA and CDR2 is YSYEKL. V lost 8 bases to trimming and J lost 1 base; unmatched junction nucleotides: 11. The DNA for the CDR3 is TGCGCCAGCCGACCTACGACAGGGTCTTCCTACGAGCAGTACTTC. Protein product: CASRPTTGSSYEQYF.

V is TRBV7-2 and J is TRBJ2-7; possible D gene TRBD1, 6 bases. This CDR3 comprises 14 residues. Per the germline V gene, CDR1 is SGHTA and CDR2 is FQGNSA. V was clipped by 3 bases and J by 1 base, with 10 bases between them. This CDR3 reads CASSFGQGSYEQYF. CDR3 DNA sequence: TGTGCCAGCAGCTTTGGGCAGGGGTCCTACGAGCAGTACTTC.

This chain uses TRBV21-1 with TRBJ2-7; TRBD2 reflects the table's D call only, with no check against the DNA. TRBV21-1 is assigned pseudogene status. This CDR3 is built from 17 residues. Written as DNA, the CDR3 is TGTGCCAGCAAGCAAAGATCAATCTCATCTTACTCCTACGAGCAGTACTTC. Its protein product is CASKQRSISSYSYEQYF.

Points on this clone: At one end the junction does not follow the germline gene, possibly because of a read error. The chain employs TRBV29-1 and TRBJ1-1; no firm D call. Germline-derived CDR1 and CDR2 are SQVTM and ANQGSEA. The CDR3 is made up of 14 amino acids. CDR3 amino acids: CSVQDPRQNTEAFF. CDR3 nucleotides: TGCAGCGTTCAAGACCCACGCCAGAACACTGAAGCTTTCTTT.

The chain carries TRBV30 and TRBJ2-1, with 9 bases identical to TRBD2. J was trimmed by 6 bases and V by 3 bases; bases with no gene match: 6. The CDR3 runs to 14 residues. Germline V CDR1 and CDR2: GTSNPN, SVGIG (reference sequence). The CDR3: CAWRSLAGFNEQFF. As DNA, the CDR3 is TGTGCCTGGAGAAGTCTAGCGGGATTCAATGAGCAGTTCTTC.

This rearrangement joins TRBV11-2 to TRBJ1-5, with 7 bases aligning to TRBD1. V dropped 2 bases and J dropped 7; count of bases not matched to a gene: 8. Per the germline V gene, CDR1 is SGHAT and CDR2 is FQNNGV. The CDR3 sequence is 15 residues long. The CDR3 loop is CASSLRGQRNQPQHF. The CDR3 coding sequence is TGTGCCAGCAGCTTACGGGGACAGCGGAACCAGCCCCAGCATTTT.

The chain combines TRBV12-3 or TRBV12-4 with TRBJ2-4, with no clear D. The CDR3 is made up of 11 amino acids. V lost 1 base and J lost 9, with 4 bases in between. The CDR3 coding sequence is TGTGCCAGCAGTTTAGGGATCATTCAGTACTTC. It specifies CASSLGIIQYF.

Points on this clone: Other DNA sequences in this sample translate to the same CDR3. CDR3 region: CASSFGGDGYTF. DNA of the CDR3: TGTGCCAGCAGTTTCGGAGGGGACGGCTACACCTTC. The V call is TRBV12-3 or TRBV12-4, the J call TRBJ1-2; D possibly corresponds to TRBD1 (5 bases). The CDR3 extends over 12 amino acids. V lost 3 bases to trimming and J lost 8 bases, with 10 bases between them.

The chain has TRBV7-9 and TRBJ2-2, with 9 nucleotides matching TRBD1. The CDR3 runs 15 residues. J lost 5 bases, V lost 5 bases, and 6 bases had no gene match. CDR1 SEHNR and CDR2 FQNEAQ come from the germline V gene (reference sequence). The chain's CDR3 is CASSVGDRDTGELFF. CDR3 bases: TGTGCCAGCAGCGTAGGGGACAGGGATACCGGGGAGCTGTTTTTT.

The genes are TRBV24-1 and TRBJ2-5; a possible D gene is TRBD1 (5 bases). Germline loops: CDR1 KGHDR, CDR2 SFDVKD. V shed 1 base and J shed 5 bases, with 10 bases lying between them. CDR3 length: 14 residues. The CDR3 loop reads CATSDFRASETQYF. CDR3 nucleotides: TGTGCCACCAGTGATTTCAGGGCTAGTGAGACCCAGTACTTC.

This clone was seen once. V is TRBV11-3 and J is TRBJ1-3; D ambiguous. Trimming cost V 5 bases and J 6 bases, with 8 bases left between them. The length of the CDR3 is 12 residues. Germline CDR1 and CDR2: SGHNT and YENEEA. The chain's CDR3 is CASSLSENTIYF. CDR3 DNA sequence: TGTGCCAGCAGCCTCTCGGAAAACACCATATATTTT.

The chain is built from TRBV5-1 and TRBJ1-5; D uncertain. Trimming removed 0 bases at V and 4 bases at J, with 5 bases between. Germline values: CDR1 SGHRS, CDR2 YFSETQ. The CDR3 has 13 residues. DNA for the CDR3: TGCGCCAGCAGCTTGGACAGTAATCAGCCCCAGCATTTT. Translated: CASSLDSNQPQHF.

The rearrangement uses TRBV6-5 and TRBJ1-2; 12 nucleotides agree with TRBD1. This CDR3 region has 14 residues. Germline V CDR1 and CDR2: MNHEY, SVGAGI. J gave up 8 bases and V 0 bases, and 1 base lay outside the gene matches. In nucleotides, the CDR3 is TGTGCCAGCAGTTACTCCGGGACAGGGGGCGGCTACACCTTC. Translated: CASSYSGTGGGYTF.

The chain combines TRBV5-1 with TRBJ1-1; D is unresolved. This CDR3 has 14 residues. CDR1 is SGHRS, CDR2 YFSETQ, per germline. V lost 1 base and J lost 5, with 12 bases in between. CDR3 amino acids: CASSLREGRTEAFF. The CDR3 DNA reads as TGCGCCAGCAGCTTGAGGGAGGGAAGGACTGAAGCTTTCTTT.

This clone was seen a few times. The chain uses TRBV7-7 and TRBJ2-5, with a tentative D call TRBD1 (5 bases). The CDR3 length is 13 residues. CDR1 and CDR2 (germline): SSHAT, FNYEAQ (reference sequence). The V end lost 5 bases, the J end lost 4 bases, and 11 bases lay between the germline ends. The CDR3 nucleotides read TGTGCCAGCAGCCGCGAAAGGGGAGAGACCCAGTACTTC. Translating gives CASSRERGETQYF.

J is TRBJ2-7 and V is TRBV12-3 or TRBV12-4, with D perhaps matching TRBD1 (6 bases). The V end lost 8 bases, the J end lost 5 bases, and 13 bases lay between the germline ends. The CDR3 runs to 12 residues. CDR3 amino acids: CASQRGGHEQYF. The CDR3, as DNA: TGTGCCAGCCAGCGTGGGGGCCACGAGCAGTACTTC.

The rearrangement uses TRBV5-5 and TRBJ2-7; 7 bases are shared with TRBD1. The CDR3 is 14 amino acids. Trimming at V came to 6 bases and at J to 2 bases, leaving 8 bases not matched to a gene. CDR1 and CDR2 from the germline V gene are SGHKS and YYEKEE (reference sequence). The CDR3 coding sequence is TGTGCCAGCACCCCGGGACAGAGTGCCTACGAGCAGTACTTC. It encodes CASTPGQSAYEQYF.

Only a few counts were recorded for this clone. V and J are TRBV11-2 and TRBJ1-6; D is unresolved. The CDR3 has 14 residues. V was pared by 1 base and J by 8 bases, with 9 bases between. CDR1 and CDR2 from the germline V gene are SGHAT and FQNNGV. The chain's CDR3 is CASSLVGRDSPLHF. CDR3 coding DNA: TGTGCCAGCAGCTTAGTCGGAAGGGATTCACCCCTCCACTTT.